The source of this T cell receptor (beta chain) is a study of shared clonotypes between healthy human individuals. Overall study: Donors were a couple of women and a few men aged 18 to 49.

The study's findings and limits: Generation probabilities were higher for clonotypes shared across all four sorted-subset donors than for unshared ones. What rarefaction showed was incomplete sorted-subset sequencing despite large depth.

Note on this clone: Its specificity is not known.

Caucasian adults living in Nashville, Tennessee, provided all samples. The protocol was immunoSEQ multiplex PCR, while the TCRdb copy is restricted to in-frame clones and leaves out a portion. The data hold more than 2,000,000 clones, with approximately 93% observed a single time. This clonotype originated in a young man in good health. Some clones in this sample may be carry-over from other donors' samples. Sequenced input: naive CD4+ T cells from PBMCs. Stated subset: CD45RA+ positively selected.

The CDR3 here is CASSEGPVLEKLFF. In DNA form, the CDR3 reads TGCGCCAGCAGCGAGGGTCCCGTCCTCGAAAAACTGTTTTTT. The rearrangement links TRBV5-1 to TRBJ1-4; no clear D gene. There are 14 residues in the CDR3. Germline CDR1 is SGHRS and CDR2 is YFSETQ. The V end was cut by 4 bases, the J end by 8 bases, with 15 bases between.